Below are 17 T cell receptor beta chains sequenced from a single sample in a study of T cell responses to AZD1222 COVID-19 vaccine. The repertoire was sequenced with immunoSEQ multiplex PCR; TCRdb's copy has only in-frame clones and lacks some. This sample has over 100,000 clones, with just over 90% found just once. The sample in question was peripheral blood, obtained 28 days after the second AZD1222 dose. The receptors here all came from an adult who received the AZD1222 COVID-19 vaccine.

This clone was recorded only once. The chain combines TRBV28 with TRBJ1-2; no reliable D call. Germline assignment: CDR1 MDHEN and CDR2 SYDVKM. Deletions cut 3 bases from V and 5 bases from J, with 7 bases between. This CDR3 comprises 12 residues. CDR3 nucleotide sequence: TGTGCCAGCAGTTTTCAGGATTATGGCTACACCTTC. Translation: CASSFQDYGYTF.

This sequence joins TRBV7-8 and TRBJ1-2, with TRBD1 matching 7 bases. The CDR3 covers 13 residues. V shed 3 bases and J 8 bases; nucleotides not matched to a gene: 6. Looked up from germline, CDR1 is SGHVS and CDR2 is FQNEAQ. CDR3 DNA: TGTGCCAGCAGCTTTACAGGGGCTAGCGGCTACACCTTC. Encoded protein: CASSFTGASGYTF.

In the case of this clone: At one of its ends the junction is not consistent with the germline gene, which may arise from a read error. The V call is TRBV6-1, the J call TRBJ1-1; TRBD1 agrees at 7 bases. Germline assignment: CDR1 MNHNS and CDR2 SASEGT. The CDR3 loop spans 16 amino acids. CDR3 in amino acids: CASREEWTGRDTEAFF. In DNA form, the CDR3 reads TGTGCCAGCAGGGAAGAATGGACAGGTAGAGACACTGAAGCTTTCTTT.

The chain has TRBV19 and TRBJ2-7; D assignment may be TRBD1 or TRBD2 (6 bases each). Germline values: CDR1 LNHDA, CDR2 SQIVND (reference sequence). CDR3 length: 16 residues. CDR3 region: CAPTRQPVQGRYEQYF. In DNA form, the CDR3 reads TGTGCTCCCACCCGACAGCCAGTTCAGGGGAGGTACGAGCAGTACTTC.

CDR3 coding DNA: TGTGCCAGCAGCGATCGACGGGGAGGTGCCAGCGAAAAACTGTTTTTT. Protein product: CASSDRRGGASEKLFF. This chain joins TRBV3-1 (or the pseudogene TRBV3-2) and TRBJ1-4; the D is unclear. This CDR3 is 16 amino acids long. V lost 5 bases, J lost 8 bases, and 21 bases lay in between. Germline V gene data show CDR1 as LGHDT and CDR2 as YNNKEL (reference sequence).

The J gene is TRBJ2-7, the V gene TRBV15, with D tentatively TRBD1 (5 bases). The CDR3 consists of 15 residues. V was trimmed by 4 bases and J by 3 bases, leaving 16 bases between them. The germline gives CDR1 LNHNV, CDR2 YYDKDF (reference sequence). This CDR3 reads CATSTRMGPGYEQYF. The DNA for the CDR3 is TGTGCCACCAGCACCAGAATGGGGCCGGGCTACGAGCAGTACTTC.

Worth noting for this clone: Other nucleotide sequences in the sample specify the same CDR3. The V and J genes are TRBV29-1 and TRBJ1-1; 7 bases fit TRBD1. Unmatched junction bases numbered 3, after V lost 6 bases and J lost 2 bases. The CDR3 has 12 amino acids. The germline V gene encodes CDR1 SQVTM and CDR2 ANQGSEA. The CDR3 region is CSVRTGNTEAFF. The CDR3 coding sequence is TGCAGCGTCCGGACAGGAAACACTGAAGCTTTCTTT. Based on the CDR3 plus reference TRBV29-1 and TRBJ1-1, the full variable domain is SAVISQKPSRDICQRGTSLTIQCQVDSQVTMMFWYRQQPGQSLTLIATANQGSEATYESGFVIDKFPISRPNLTFSTLTVSNMSPEDSSIYLCSVRTGNTEAFFGQGTRLTVV.

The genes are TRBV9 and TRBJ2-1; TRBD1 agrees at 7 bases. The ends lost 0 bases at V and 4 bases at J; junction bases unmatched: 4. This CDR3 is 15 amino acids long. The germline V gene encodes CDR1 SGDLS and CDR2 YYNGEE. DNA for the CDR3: TGTGCCAGCAGCGTAGAGGGGGACAGTTACAATGAGCAGTTCTTC. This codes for CASSVEGDSYNEQFF.

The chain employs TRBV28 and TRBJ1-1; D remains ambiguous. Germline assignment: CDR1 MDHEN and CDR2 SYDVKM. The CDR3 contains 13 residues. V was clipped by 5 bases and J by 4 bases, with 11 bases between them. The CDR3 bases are TGTGCCAGCAGTGTGGGAGGCGGCACTGAAGCTTTCTTT. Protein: CASSVGGGTEAFF.

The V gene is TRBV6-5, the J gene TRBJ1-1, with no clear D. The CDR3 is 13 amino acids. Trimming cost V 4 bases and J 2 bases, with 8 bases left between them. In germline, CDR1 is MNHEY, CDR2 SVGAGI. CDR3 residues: CASSWQVNTEAFF. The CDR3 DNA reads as TGTGCCAGCAGTTGGCAGGTAAACACTGAAGCTTTCTTT.

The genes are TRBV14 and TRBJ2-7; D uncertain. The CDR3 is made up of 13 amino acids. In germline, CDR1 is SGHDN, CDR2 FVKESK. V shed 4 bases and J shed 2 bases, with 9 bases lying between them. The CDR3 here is CASSPLRTYEQYF. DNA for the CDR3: TGTGCCAGCAGCCCCCTTAGGACCTACGAGCAGTACTTC. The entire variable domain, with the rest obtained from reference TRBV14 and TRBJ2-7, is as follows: EAGVTQFPSHSVIEKGQTVTLRCDPISGHDNLYWYRRVMGKEIKFLLHFVKESKQDESGMPNNRFLAERTGGTYSTLKVQPAELEDSGVYFCASSPLRTYEQYFGPGTRLTVT.

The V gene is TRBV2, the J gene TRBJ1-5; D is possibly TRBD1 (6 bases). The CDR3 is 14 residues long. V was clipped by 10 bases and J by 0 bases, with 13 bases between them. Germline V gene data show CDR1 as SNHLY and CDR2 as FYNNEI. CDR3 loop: CAIRGRNSNQPQHF. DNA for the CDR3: TGTGCCATCCGGGGGCGGAATAGCAATCAGCCCCAGCATTTT.

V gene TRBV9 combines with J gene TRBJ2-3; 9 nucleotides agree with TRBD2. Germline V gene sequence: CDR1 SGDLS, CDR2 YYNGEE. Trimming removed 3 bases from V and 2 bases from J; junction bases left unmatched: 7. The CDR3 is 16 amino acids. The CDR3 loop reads CASSGPSGRNTDTQYF. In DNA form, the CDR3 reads TGTGCCAGCAGCGGTCCGAGCGGGAGGAACACAGATACGCAGTATTTT.

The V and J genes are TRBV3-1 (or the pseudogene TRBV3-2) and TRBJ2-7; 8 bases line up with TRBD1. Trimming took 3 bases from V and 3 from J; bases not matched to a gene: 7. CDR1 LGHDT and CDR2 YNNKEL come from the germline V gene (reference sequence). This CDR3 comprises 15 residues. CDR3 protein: CASSQRADRVYEQYF. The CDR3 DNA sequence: TGTGCCAGCAGCCAGCGTGCGGACAGGGTCTACGAGCAGTACTTC.

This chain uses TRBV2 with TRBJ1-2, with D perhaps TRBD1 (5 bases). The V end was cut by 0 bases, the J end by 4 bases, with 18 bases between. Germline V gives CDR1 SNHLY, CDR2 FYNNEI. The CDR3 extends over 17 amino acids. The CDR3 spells CASSEAWDPSSIYGYTF. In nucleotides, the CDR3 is TGTGCCAGCAGTGAAGCGTGGGACCCATCTTCCATCTATGGCTACACCTTC.

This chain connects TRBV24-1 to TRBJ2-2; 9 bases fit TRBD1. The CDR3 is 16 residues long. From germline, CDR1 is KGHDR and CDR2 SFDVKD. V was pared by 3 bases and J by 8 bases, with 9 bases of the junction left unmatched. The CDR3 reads CATSDPYGTGLGELFF. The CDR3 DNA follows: TGTGCCACCAGTGATCCTTACGGGACAGGGCTTGGGGAGCTGTTTTTT.

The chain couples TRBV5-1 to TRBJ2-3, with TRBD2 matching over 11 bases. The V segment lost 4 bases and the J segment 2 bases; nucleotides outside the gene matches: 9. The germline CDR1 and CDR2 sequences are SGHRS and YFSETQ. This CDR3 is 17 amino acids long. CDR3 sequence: CASSPQLAGVPTDTQYF. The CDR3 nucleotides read TGCGCCAGCAGCCCGCAACTAGCGGGAGTCCCCACAGATACGCAGTATTTT.